This TCR beta chain was observed in a study of T cells expressing NK-cell markers (dated by TCRdb to 2020 to 2022). About the study as a whole: In sorted CD3+CD56+NKG2C+, CD3+CD56+NKG2C- and CD3+CD56-NKG2C+ T-cell subsets from eight or nine donors, TCR beta-chain repertoires were profiled. Sequencing of the libraries produced 2 x 150 bp reads on Illumina HiSeq 2000/2500, MiSeq or NextSeq. The eight sequenced donors were randomly selected healthy volunteers, three men and five women. Among the eight sequenced donors, seven were HCMV-seropositive and one was HCMV-seronegative. The full study reports these points: Those dominant clonotypes were again the most abundant among CD3+CD56-NKG2C+ cells in several donors, at about 28.3-65%. Whether the expanded NKG2C-expressing T cell clones were specific for HCMV antigens was left unclear. In about six donors, the dominant CD3+CD56+NKG2C+ clonotypes were found to rank among the top 10 CD8+ clonotypes and to make up roughly 1.0-7.0% of CD8+ T cells.

A commercial ELISA kit detecting HCMV-specific IgG in serum was used to determine HCMV serostatus. Ficoll density gradient centrifugation was used to isolate peripheral blood mononuclear cells from blood. The run used an Illumina HiSeq 2000. 5'RACE template switching, by which a universal primer site and unique molecular identifiers were added, was used to make TCR beta cDNA libraries. cDNA synthesis was primed from the TCR beta constant segment, followed by two successive PCR amplification steps. The authors' analysis ran thus. MIGEC was used to demultiplex reads and group the reads by UMI, and MiTCR was used to assemble and quantify clonotypes. To remove erroneous sequences, TCR cDNA sequences were retained only when supported by two or more reads. Downstream repertoire analysis used the tcR package, and clonotypes were matched across fractions by CDR3 nucleotide sequence plus V segment. Antigen specificity was annotated against VDJdb with VDJmatch, allowing one amino acid substitution in CDR3. TCRdb reprocessed the sequencing reads and holds a single record per CDR3 protein sequence, with no DNA. The V and J calls were not made by the authors but by TCRdb's processing. The sample's table covers over 200,000 distinct CDR3 sequences. The ten largest clones add up to 0.39% of the sample.

Comment on this clonotype: The target of this receptor is not known.

Including the terminal cysteine and phenylalanine, the CDR3 comprises 17 residues. No coding sequence is recorded. Reading the germline V gene (reference sequence) gives CDR1 SEHNR and CDR2 FQNEAQ. The V and J genes are TRBV7-9 and TRBJ2-1; TCRdb indicates TRBD2, and absent DNA this call remains unverified. This receptor was taken from a man between 18 and 35 years old in good health. Donor details come from another sample of the same person, matched by shared clones. Sequences were obtained from blood T cells: a sorted CD56 or NKG2C T cell subset, CD4+ or CD8+ T cells, or bulk PBMC T cells (not recorded which). CDR3 protein: CASSFGSSVLGRGEQFF.